This TCR beta chain was captured by sequencing in a study of blood T cell repertoires in COVID-19. Study-level background: From T cells, B-cell-depleted T cells, or PBMCs came the material, which was cDNA or gDNA.

Libraries were prepared by immunoSEQ multiplex PCR; TCRdb keeps only in-frame clonotypes and omits some of them. Counted here are 330,000 or so clones, more than 75% occurring once; the ten biggest clones make up around 3%. Germline CDR1 reads LGHNA; CDR2 reads YNFKEQ. Trimming removed 4 bases from V and 5 bases from J; junction bases left unmatched: 7. The CDR3 length is 14 residues. Those enrolled, adults aged roughly 18 to 100 years, came from some 23 US areas. Participants were placed into cohorts based on the clinical history they reported. The origin of this receptor is a woman aged 25-40 years who had recovered from COVID-19. The chain is built from TRBV4-2 and TRBJ1-2; 7 bases are a match to TRBD1. The material sequenced was PBMCs or T cells enriched from blood (not recorded which). For the CDR3, the DNA is TGTGCCAGCAGCCCGGGGACAGCTCCTTATGGCTACACCTTC. As protein: CASSPGTAPYGYTF.